The T cell receptor beta chain under discussion was sequenced for a study of T cell responses to AZD1222 COVID-19 vaccine (dated by TCRdb to about 2021). For the wider study: A total of just over 230 trial participants underwent TCR sequencing, of whom more than 200 had received two doses of AZD1222 and 26 had received two doses of the MenACWY control vaccine. Enrollment into the trials was organized by age into subgroups of 18-55, 56-69 and 70-plus years, and those subgroups contained approximately 160, 26 and 62 TCR-sequenced participants, respectively.

The CDR3 runs 13 residues from the cysteine to the phenylalanine. The read is trimmed to its CDR3 DNA, 39 bases read in frame from base 1. Trimming accounts for 7 bases at V and 9 bases at J, while the number of junction bases matched to no gene is 10. CDR1 and CDR2 are drawn from the germline V gene: SQVTM, ANQGSEA. The CDR3 regions of human TCRbeta chains were analyzed by immunosequencing. Under the source paper's analysis protocol: Repertoire TCRs were matched against a reference library of SARS-CoV-2-specific TCRs generated with the MIRA antigen-specificity platform. Breadth meant the fraction of unique TCRs that were SARS-CoV-2-associated, whereas depth meant the fraction of total T cells that were SARS-CoV-2-associated. Each spike-specific TCR was assigned to its reactive spike region and to a CD4 or CD8 class using the MIRA data. Log10-transformed breadth and depth values were compared by one-way ANOVA with Sidak's multiple comparisons tests. The clones in this table, taken by TCRdb from immuneACCESS, are in-frame only. Not every clone is retained; where verified, under half of the shortfall comes from an unresolved V gene, and the cause of the rest is unknown. V, J and clone size reflect that table, while D and trimming were determined from the DNA. This sample is represented by 90,000 to 120,000 clones; about 90% of them were singletons. Jointly, the top ten make up around 8.6% of the sample.

The paper as a whole reports these results and caveats: Conclusions about previously exposed vaccinees were limited because only a handful of AZD1222 recipients were SARS-CoV-2 seropositive at baseline. The vaccine-associated CD4 TCRs covered the entire spike protein, and the dominant responses fell in regions 160-218 and 743-854. Because no day 14 peak-response samples were available, repertoires were characterized only after the peak T cell response. In the small 56-69-year group, the increase in depth fell short of significance, most likely because of low power. After two AZD1222 doses, both the breadth and the depth of spike-specific TCRs were significantly higher than at day 0 and than in MenACWY recipients. Reportedly, almost half of the unique spike-specific TCRs recognized epitopes lying outside the regions that are mutated in the B.1.351 and B.1.1.7 variants. Most participants were white British and females outnumbered males, and the authors suggested that clonal diversity may have been underestimated.

On this clone: The antigen it recognizes is unknown. The input lacks base qualities; no much larger clone sits a single base away.

This specimen's time point label, per the study, means: about 28 days (+/-7) after the second vaccine dose. AZD1222 recipients whose second dose came at about 4 weeks and those whose second dose came at about 12 weeks were combined into one group, since spike-specific TCR depth and breadth did not differ between the two schedules. Vaccinee samples came from UK trials COV001 and COV002, including a single-blind randomized controlled phase 2/3 trial of AZD1222 (ChAdOx1 nCoV-19) in healthy adults. For TCRbeta chain sequencing, PBMC samples were collected from trial participants at day 0 and at day 28 after the second dose.

The chain joins TRBV29-1 to TRBJ2-1; 9 middle bases align to TRBD1. The sequence was collected from an adult who received the AZD1222 COVID-19 vaccine. The starting material was peripheral blood, obtained 28 days after the second AZD1222 dose. The CDR3 protein sequence reads: CSATDRGVGEQFF. The DNA sequence is given as TGCAGCGCAACCGACAGGGGGGTCGGTGAGCAGTTCTTC.